A selection of T cell receptor beta chains follows, all from one sample in a study of beta chain features in type 1 diabetes. TCRdb keeps only in-frame clones here, not all; method: immunoSEQ multiplex PCR. There are 400,000 to 600,000 clones in the sample; 30% occur only once, and around 0.065% lies in the top ten. Sequencing used naive CD4+ T cells from blood. The source is a man between 18 and 35 years old in good health. CDR3s include the opening cysteine and the closing phenylalanine or tryptophan. The D gene is left open where the match is weak. Size is stated for part of the rows, as once, few or many counts, or as a class when the clone is expanded.

v_gene: TRBV7-9
abundance: few
d_gene: NA
j_gene: TRBJ2-7
CDR3aa: CASSPRASSGEQYF
CDR3nt: TGTGCCAGCAGCCCGCGGGCCTCAAGCGGCGAGCAGTACTTC

v_gene: TRBV4-1
abundance: NA
d_gene: TRBD1
j_gene: TRBJ1-1
CDR3aa: CASSRTGQRNTEAFF
CDR3nt: TGCGCCAGCAGCCGAACGGGACAGAGAAACACTGAAGCTTTCTTT

v_gene: TRBV29-1
abundance: few
d_gene: NA
j_gene: TRBJ2-5
CDR3aa: CSVERVLTETQYF
CDR3nt: TGCAGCGTTGAAAGAGTATTGACAGAGACCCAGTACTTC

v_gene: TRBV27
abundance: NA
d_gene: TRBD1
j_gene: TRBJ1-1
CDR3aa: CASSLNGGTGNTEAFF
CDR3nt: TGTGCCAGCAGTTTAAATGGGGGGACAGGGAACACTGAAGCTTTCTTT

v_gene: TRBV7-2
abundance: few
d_gene: NA
j_gene: TRBJ1-5
CDR3aa: CASSLDGGQPQHF
CDR3nt: TGTGCCAGCAGCCTCGACGGTGGTCAGCCCCAGCATTTT

v_gene: TRBV19
abundance: NA
d_gene: NA
j_gene: TRBJ2-2
CDR3aa: CASSMGRELFF
CDR3nt: TGTGCCAGTAGTATGGGACGGGAGCTGTTTTTT

v_gene: TRBV15
abundance: NA
d_gene: NA
j_gene: TRBJ2-3
CDR3aa: CATSRDPTATDTQYF
CDR3nt: TGTGCCACCAGCAGAGATCCGACAGCCACAGATACGCAGTATTTT

v_gene: TRBV15
abundance: NA
d_gene: TRBD1
j_gene: TRBJ2-1
CDR3aa: CATSRDVGQGYNEQFF
CDR3nt: TGTGCCACCAGCAGAGATGTGGGACAGGGATACAATGAGCAGTTCTTC

v_gene: TRBV6-1
abundance: few
d_gene: NA
j_gene: TRBJ1-1
CDR3aa: CASSEAGRKEAFF
CDR3nt: TGTGCCAGCAGTGAAGCGGGGAGAAAGGAAGCTTTCTTT

v_gene: TRBV6-6
abundance: few
d_gene: NA
j_gene: TRBJ1-1
CDR3aa: CASNKKNTEAFF
CDR3nt: TGTGCCAGCAATAAAAAGAACACTGAAGCTTTCTTT

v_gene: TRBV27
abundance: NA
d_gene: NA
j_gene: TRBJ2-3
CDR3aa: CASSLREGADTQYF
CDR3nt: TGTGCCAGCAGTCTCCGGGAAGGCGCAGATACGCAGTATTTT

v_gene: TRBV7-9
abundance: few
d_gene: NA
j_gene: TRBJ2-7
CDR3aa: CASRSDAISYEQYF
CDR3nt: TGTGCCAGCAGATCGGACGCGATCTCCTACGAGCAGTACTTC

v_gene: TRBV29-1
abundance: few
d_gene: TRBD1
j_gene: TRBJ2-7
CDR3aa: CSAAGGIGYEQYF
CDR3nt: TGCAGCGCTGCAGGGGGCATTGGCTACGAGCAGTACTTC

v_gene: TRBV18
abundance: NA
d_gene: NA
j_gene: TRBJ2-7
CDR3aa: CASSPGLRQAYRGYEQYF
CDR3nt: TGTGCCAGCTCGCCTGGTTTACGCCAAGCCTATCGTGGTTACGAGCAGTACTTC

v_gene: TRBV30
abundance: few
d_gene: NA
j_gene: TRBJ1-1
CDR3aa: CAWRVWQSGTEAFF
CDR3nt: TGTGCCTGGAGAGTCTGGCAGTCGGGCACTGAAGCTTTCTTT

v_gene: TRBV28
abundance: NA
d_gene: NA
j_gene: TRBJ2-4
CDR3aa: CASSSGSPAKNIQYF
CDR3nt: TGTGCCAGCAGTTCTGGCAGCCCAGCCAAAAACATTCAGTACTTC

v_gene: TRBV6-5
abundance: few
d_gene: NA
j_gene: TRBJ2-1
CDR3aa: CASRNLGASDNEQFF
CDR3nt: TGTGCCAGCAGGAACCTTGGCGCGTCGGACAATGAGCAGTTCTTC

v_gene: TRBV7-6
abundance: few
d_gene: NA
j_gene: TRBJ2-1
CDR3aa: CASSLDRANEQFF
CDR3nt: TGTGCCAGCAGCTTAGACAGGGCGAATGAGCAGTTCTTC

v_gene: TRBV5-6
abundance: NA
d_gene: NA
j_gene: TRBJ2-7
CDR3aa: CASGRGPNYEQYF
CDR3nt: TGTGCCAGCGGGCGGGGGCCGAATTACGAGCAGTACTTC

v_gene: TRBV6-6
abundance: few
d_gene: NA
j_gene: TRBJ2-7
CDR3aa: CASSYAGGSYEQYF
CDR3nt: TGTGCCAGCAGTTATGCGGGCGGCTCCTACGAGCAGTACTTC

v_gene: TRBV18
abundance: few
d_gene: TRBD2
j_gene: TRBJ2-7
CDR3aa: CASSPGLAGYGASYEQYF
CDR3nt: TGTGCCAGCTCACCCGGACTAGCGGGATATGGCGCATCTTACGAGCAGTACTTC

v_gene: TRBV30
abundance: NA
d_gene: NA
j_gene: TRBJ1-1
CDR3aa: CAAGRVGTEAFF
CDR3nt: TGTGCCGCGGGCAGGGTTGGAACTGAAGCTTTCTTT

v_gene: TRBV30
abundance: few
d_gene: NA
j_gene: TRBJ1-2
CDR3aa: CAWSRQFYGYTF
CDR3nt: TGTGCCTGGAGTCGGCAGTTCTATGGCTACACCTTC

v_gene: TRBV30
abundance: NA
d_gene: NA
j_gene: TRBJ2-7
CDR3aa: CAWSGKQGALLLYEQYF
CDR3nt: TGTGCCTGGAGTGGAAAACAGGGTGCCCTACTCCTCTACGAGCAGTACTTC

v_gene: TRBV7-9
abundance: NA
d_gene: NA
j_gene: TRBJ1-1
CDR3aa: CASSLGGIGNEAFF
CDR3nt: TGTGCCAGCAGCTTAGGAGGGATTGGGAATGAAGCTTTCTTT

v_gene: TRBV30
abundance: few
d_gene: NA
j_gene: TRBJ2-5
CDR3aa: CAWRAGKGQETQYF
CDR3nt: TGTGCCTGGAGGGCCGGGAAAGGACAAGAGACCCAGTACTTC

v_gene: TRBV7-2
abundance: NA
d_gene: TRBD1
j_gene: TRBJ2-7
CDR3aa: CASSLGPQGEQYF
CDR3nt: TGTGCCAGCAGCTTAGGTCCACAGGGGGAGCAGTACTTC

v_gene: TRBV7-8
abundance: NA
d_gene: TRBD2
j_gene: TRBJ2-3
CDR3aa: CASSRSGGSTDTQYF
CDR3nt: TGTGCCAGCAGCCGGAGCGGGGGTAGCACAGATACGCAGTATTTT

v_gene: TRBV27
abundance: NA
d_gene: TRBD2
j_gene: TRBJ2-5
CDR3aa: CASSFTGLAGTYQETQYF
CDR3nt: TGTGCCAGCAGTTTCACGGGACTAGCGGGGACGTACCAAGAGACCCAGTACTTC

v_gene: TRBV15
abundance: few
d_gene: TRBD2
j_gene: TRBJ2-3
CDR3aa: CATSEILAGGTDTQYF
CDR3nt: TGTGCCACCAGCGAGATCCTTGCGGGAGGTACAGATACGCAGTATTTT

v_gene: TRBV29-1
abundance: NA
d_gene: TRBD1
j_gene: TRBJ2-5
CDR3aa: CSVGDRGGETQYF
CDR3nt: TGCAGCGTTGGGGACAGGGGTGGAGAGACCCAGTACTTC

v_gene: TRBV5-1
abundance: NA
d_gene: TRBD1
j_gene: TRBJ2-7
CDR3aa: CASSSGQASYEQYF
CDR3nt: TGCGCCAGCAGCTCGGGACAGGCTAGCTACGAGCAGTACTTC

v_gene: TRBV30
abundance: NA
d_gene: NA
j_gene: TRBJ2-2
CDR3aa: CAWSVFQGDFSNTGELFF
CDR3nt: TGTGCCTGGAGTGTATTTCAGGGAGACTTCTCGAACACCGGGGAGCTGTTTTTT

v_gene: TRBV30
abundance: NA
d_gene: NA
j_gene: TRBJ1-1
CDR3aa: CAWSKRTEAFF
CDR3nt: TGTGCCTGGAGTAAACGTACTGAAGCTTTCTTT

v_gene: TRBV30
abundance: NA
d_gene: NA
j_gene: TRBJ2-7
CDR3aa: CAWSVQGSGVWEYF
CDR3nt: TGTGCCTGGAGTGTACAGGGCAGTGGGGTATGGGAGTACTTC

v_gene: TRBV4-1
abundance: few
d_gene: NA
j_gene: TRBJ2-7
CDR3aa: CASSPHGTYEQYF
CDR3nt: TGCGCCAGCAGCCCGCATGGAACCTACGAGCAGTACTTC

v_gene: TRBV4-3
abundance: few
d_gene: NA
j_gene: TRBJ2-2
CDR3aa: CASSRTGRTGELFF
CDR3nt: TGCGCCAGCAGCCGTACAGGGCGAACCGGGGAGCTGTTTTTT

v_gene: TRBV4-2
abundance: few
d_gene: NA
j_gene: TRBJ2-5
CDR3aa: CASSPDWKETQYF
CDR3nt: TGTGCCAGCAGTCCGGACTGGAAAGAGACCCAGTACTTC

v_gene: TRBV7-2
abundance: NA
d_gene: NA
j_gene: TRBJ2-1
CDR3aa: CASSSRWNEQFF
CDR3nt: TGTGCCAGCAGCTCGCGGTGGAATGAGCAGTTCTTC

v_gene: TRBV30
abundance: NA
d_gene: NA
j_gene: TRBJ1-2
CDR3aa: CAWSVSGVTGYTF
CDR3nt: TGTGCCTGGAGTGTATCGGGGGTTACGGGCTACACCTTC

v_gene: TRBV7-6
abundance: few
d_gene: TRBD2
j_gene: TRBJ2-3
CDR3aa: CASSLVSAGGQVTQYF
CDR3nt: TGTGCCAGCAGCTTAGTATCTGCGGGAGGGCAAGTTACGCAGTATTTT

v_gene: TRBV6-6
abundance: few
d_gene: NA
j_gene: TRBJ1-1
CDR3aa: CASRTNTEAFF
CDR3nt: TGTGCCAGCAGAACGAACACTGAAGCTTTCTTT

v_gene: TRBV6-6
abundance: NA
d_gene: NA
j_gene: TRBJ2-7
CDR3aa: CASNRVQGRYEQYF
CDR3nt: TGTGCCAGCAACCGGGTCCAGGGGAGGTACGAGCAGTACTTC

v_gene: TRBV7-2
abundance: NA
d_gene: NA
j_gene: TRBJ2-3
CDR3aa: CASSSPSPSTDTQYF
CDR3nt: TGTGCCAGCAGCTCACCCTCCCCTAGCACAGATACGCAGTATTTT

v_gene: TRBV6-5
abundance: NA
d_gene: NA
j_gene: TRBJ2-5
CDR3aa: CASRGFTVGETQYF
CDR3nt: TGTGCCAGCAGGGGATTTACGGTCGGAGAGACCCAGTACTTC

v_gene: TRBV25-1
abundance: few
d_gene: NA
j_gene: TRBJ2-1
CDR3aa: CASSERGSGNEQFF
CDR3nt: TGTGCCAGCAGTGAAAGGGGGAGCGGCAATGAGCAGTTCTTC

v_gene: TRBV14
abundance: few
d_gene: TRBD1
j_gene: TRBJ2-4
CDR3aa: CASSRNTGGKNIQYF
CDR3nt: TGTGCCAGCAGCCGTAACACAGGGGGCAAAAACATTCAGTACTTC

v_gene: TRBV9
abundance: NA
d_gene: NA
j_gene: TRBJ2-3
CDR3aa: CASSVGSGSQADTQYF
CDR3nt: TGTGCCAGCAGCGTAGGCTCAGGGAGTCAAGCAGATACGCAGTATTTT

v_gene: TRBV30
abundance: few
d_gene: NA
j_gene: TRBJ2-2
CDR3aa: CAWSVVGNTGELFF
CDR3nt: TGTGCCTGGAGTGTGGTAGGGAACACCGGGGAGCTGTTTTTT

v_gene: TRBV18
abundance: few
d_gene: NA
j_gene: TRBJ2-7
CDR3aa: CASSREGDYYEQYF
CDR3nt: TGTGCCAGCTCACGTGAGGGAGATTACTACGAGCAGTACTTC

v_gene: TRBV25-1
abundance: NA
d_gene: TRBD1
j_gene: TRBJ2-7
CDR3aa: CASTTTGAYEQYF
CDR3nt: TGTGCCTCAACCACGACAGGGGCCTACGAGCAGTACTTC

v_gene: TRBV2
abundance: NA
d_gene: NA
j_gene: TRBJ2-1
CDR3aa: CASSEKGAGSSNEQFF
CDR3nt: TGTGCCAGCAGTGAAAAAGGAGCGGGTTCTAGCAATGAGCAGTTCTTC

v_gene: TRBV30
abundance: once
d_gene: NA
j_gene: TRBJ2-7
CDR3aa: CAWSKKRLYEQYF
CDR3nt: TGTGCCTGGAGTAAAAAGCGGCTCTACGAGCAGTACTTC

v_gene: TRBV29-1
abundance: NA
d_gene: TRBD2
j_gene: TRBJ2-3
CDR3aa: CSARGTSGSTDTQYF
CDR3nt: TGCAGCGCCCGAGGGACTAGCGGAAGCACAGATACGCAGTATTTT

v_gene: TRBV7-2
abundance: NA
d_gene: NA
j_gene: TRBJ2-7
CDR3aa: CASSPGGSYEQYF
CDR3nt: TGTGCCAGCAGCCCCGGCGGTTCCTACGAGCAGTACTTC

v_gene: TRBV28
abundance: NA
d_gene: NA
j_gene: TRBJ2-1
CDR3aa: CASARVDRWEQFF
CDR3nt: TGTGCCAGCGCCCGGGTGGATAGGTGGGAGCAGTTCTTC

v_gene: TRBV7-9
abundance: few
d_gene: TRBD2
j_gene: TRBJ2-5
CDR3aa: CASSPSLAGGGETQYF
CDR3nt: TGTGCCAGCAGCCCGTCGCTGGCGGGAGGTGGAGAGACCCAGTACTTC

v_gene: TRBV5-4
abundance: NA
d_gene: TRBD2
j_gene: TRBJ2-5
CDR3aa: CASSTGLAGDLETQYF
CDR3nt: TGTGCCAGCAGCACCGGACTAGCGGGAGATTTAGAGACCCAGTACTTC

v_gene: TRBV5-6
abundance: NA
d_gene: NA
j_gene: TRBJ2-1
CDR3aa: CASSLESAGYNEQFF
CDR3nt: TGTGCCAGCAGCTTGGAATCGGCAGGCTACAATGAGCAGTTCTTC

v_gene: TRBV19
abundance: few
d_gene: NA
j_gene: TRBJ2-7
CDR3aa: CASSEDFLSEQYF
CDR3nt: TGTGCCAGTAGTGAGGACTTCCTTTCCGAGCAGTACTTC